Listed here are 18 T cell receptor beta chains from one sample, sequenced in a study of cytomegalovirus exposure and HLA in healthy donors. PCR primers comprised 60 Vbeta and 13 Jbeta primers. Only in-frame clones appear in the TCRdb table, and some are missing; sequencing was by immunoSEQ multiplex PCR. Seen in this sample are 130,000 or so clones; the ten most common clones hold over 2%. Source material: PBMCs. These receptors came from a woman younger than 35 in good health and CMV-seronegative.

The V and J genes are TRBV19 and TRBJ2-3, with 11 bases matching TRBD2. The V gene end was trimmed by 4 bases and the J gene end by 1 base; junction bases not matched to a gene: 1. Germline V gene data show CDR1 as LNHDA and CDR2 as SQIVND (reference sequence). The CDR3 spans 15 residues. CDR3 bases: TGTGCCAGTAGTAGGGGACTAGCGGGCACAGATACGCAGTATTTT. Protein: CASSRGLAGTDTQYF.

V and J are TRBV6-1 and TRBJ1-1; D unclear. The CDR3 has 13 amino acids. Trimming took off 4 bases at V and 7 bases at J, with 13 bases between the two ends. Looked up from germline, CDR1 is MNHNS and CDR2 is SASEGT. CDR3 region: CASSVLPGDEAFF. The DNA for the CDR3 is TGTGCCAGCAGTGTCCTCCCCGGGGATGAAGCTTTCTTT.

The chain recombines TRBV4-1 with TRBJ1-2, with D hard to call. Trimming cost V 0 bases and J 7 bases, with 9 bases left between them. CDR1 is MGHRA, CDR2 YSYEKL, per germline. The CDR3 length is 13 residues. The CDR3 here is CASSQDFFSGYTF. CDR3 DNA: TGCGCCAGCAGCCAAGACTTCTTTTCTGGCTACACCTTC.

The chain uses TRBV28 and TRBJ1-2; TRBD1 matches at 8 bases. CDR3 size: 14 residues. The V and J ends lost 5 bases and 5 bases, in that order; junction bases with no gene match: 7. The V gene's germline CDR1 is MDHEN and CDR2 SYDVKM. The CDR3: CASSQGAGSYGYTF. The DNA for the CDR3 is TGTGCCAGCAGTCAGGGGGCTGGTTCGTATGGCTACACCTTC.

J is TRBJ2-2 and V is TRBV14, with 7 bases lining up with TRBD2. Losses at the gene ends were 1 base for V and 9 bases for J; bases not matched to a gene: 2. In germline, CDR1 is SGHDN, CDR2 FVKESK. CDR3 length: 13 residues. The CDR3 loop reads CASSQGLARELFF. The CDR3 nucleotides are TGTGCCAGCAGCCAAGGACTAGCAAGGGAGCTGTTTTTT.

V and J are TRBV19 and TRBJ2-5; D remains unclear. V was cut by 4 bases and J by 5 bases, with 5 bases left in between. Germline lookup yields CDR1 LNHDA and CDR2 SQIVND (reference sequence). This CDR3 comprises 11 residues. The DNA for the CDR3 is TGTGCCAGTAGTACCCGGGAGACCCAGTACTTC. This sequence encodes CASSTRETQYF.

This chain connects TRBV12-5 to TRBJ2-7; 7 bases fit TRBD1. After removal of 5 bases from V and 0 bases from J, the junction contained 1 base not matched to a gene. CDR1 is LGHNT and CDR2 is FRNRAP in the germline V gene. The CDR3 consists of 13 residues. This CDR3 is CASGRDSSYEQYF. The CDR3 DNA is TGTGCTAGTGGTCGGGACAGCTCCTACGAGCAGTACTTC.

The rearrangement links TRBV7-8 to TRBJ1-5; D unresolved. Trimming left V 3 bases short and J 0 bases short, with 9 bases between. The CDR3 is made up of 15 amino acids. Germline CDR1 reads SGHVS; CDR2 reads FQNEAQ. The CDR3 bases are TGTGCCAGCAGCTTGAACAGCCATAGCAATCAGCCCCAGCATTTT. Encoded protein: CASSLNSHSNQPQHF.

The chain is built from TRBV5-1 and TRBJ1-4; possible D gene TRBD1, 5 bases. With 7 bases removed from V and 5 bases from J, the gap between germline ends came to 15 bases. The CDR3 totals 14 residues. Per the germline V gene, CDR1 is SGHRS and CDR2 is YFSETQ. The CDR3 loop is CASSAGGGNEKLFF. The CDR3 DNA is TGCGCCAGCTCCGCCGGGGGTGGCAATGAAAAACTGTTTTTT. Full variable domain (missing parts from reference TRBV5-1 and TRBJ1-4): KAGVTQTPRYLIKTRGQQVTLSCSPISGHRSVSWYQQTPGQGLQFLFEYFSETQRNKGNFPGRFSGRQFSNSRSEMNVSTLELGDSALYLCASSAGGGNEKLFFGSGTQLSVL.

This chain links TRBV5-1 with TRBJ1-2; 9 nucleotides line up with TRBD1. The CDR3 sequence is 14 residues long. V trimming: 4 bases; J trimming: 7 bases; junction bases outside the gene matches: 8. Germline assignment: CDR1 SGHRS and CDR2 YFSETQ. In DNA form, the CDR3 reads TGCGCCAGCAGCCAAAGGACAGGGGTGTCTGGCTACACCTTC. The encoded protein is CASSQRTGVSGYTF.

The chain couples TRBV7-9 to TRBJ2-5; 8 nucleotides line up with TRBD2. The CDR3 length is 15 residues. Germline CDR1 reads SEHNR; CDR2 reads FQNEAQ (reference sequence). The trim removed 5 bases at V and 5 bases at J, leaving 10 bases unmatched. CDR3 coding DNA: TGTGCCAGCAGCCTCGGACTAGCTTGGTGGGAGACCCAGTACTTC. It specifies CASSLGLAWWETQYF.

J is TRBJ2-3 and V is TRBV19, with 9 bases fitting TRBD2. With V trimmed by 3 bases and J by 2 bases, 6 bases remained unmatched. The CDR3 runs 16 residues. CDR1 and CDR2 from the germline V gene are LNHDA and SQIVND (reference sequence). For the CDR3, the DNA is TGTGCCAGTAGTATGGGTCTAGCGGGGATCACAGATACGCAGTATTTT. This encodes CASSMGLAGITDTQYF.

The chain combines TRBV5-1 with TRBJ2-5; TRBD2 aligns across 14 bases. With 3 bases clipped from V and 5 bases from J, the junction kept 6 bases outside the gene matches. This CDR3 comprises 16 residues. In germline, CDR1 is SGHRS, CDR2 YFSETQ. The CDR3 is CASSYGTSGSGETQYF. DNA of the CDR3: TGCGCCAGCAGCTACGGGACTAGCGGGAGCGGGGAGACCCAGTACTTC.

The CDR3 loop is CASSQESGWVSPEAFF. The CDR3 DNA reads as TGCGCCAGCAGCCAAGAGTCAGGCTGGGTGTCCCCTGAAGCTTTCTTT. The rearrangement uses TRBV4-1 and TRBJ1-1; D is ambiguous. The CDR3 is made up of 16 amino acids. V lost 0 bases and J lost 6, with 17 bases in between. CDR1 MGHRA and CDR2 YSYEKL come from the germline V gene.

The chain couples TRBV19 to TRBJ2-3; a possible D gene is TRBD2 (5 bases). The CDR3 length is 16 residues. V shed 5 bases and J shed 3 bases, with 18 bases lying between them. From germline, CDR1 is LNHDA and CDR2 SQIVND (reference sequence). CDR3 residues: CASSSEIVRRTDTQYF. Here the CDR3 DNA reads TGTGCCAGTAGTTCCGAAATAGTCAGGAGGACAGATACGCAGTATTTT. The full variable domain, in which reference TRBV19 and TRBJ2-3 provide the parts outside the CDR3, is DGGITQSPKYLFRKEGQNVTLSCEQNLNHDAMYWYRQDPGQGLRLIYYSQIVNDFQKGDIAEGYSVSREKKESFPLTVTSAQKNPTAFYLCASSSEIVRRTDTQYFGPGTRLTVL.

The rearrangement uses TRBV2 and TRBJ2-5; 9 positions match TRBD1. CDR1 and CDR2 from the germline V gene are SNHLY and FYNNEI. J lost 9 bases, V lost 10 bases, and 12 bases had no gene match. The CDR3 is 13 residues long. The CDR3, as DNA: TGTGCCATAACAGGGGGCGGTTTTATGGCCCAGTACTTC. It yields the protein CAITGGGFMAQYF.

As for this clone: The same CDR3 is also encoded by other DNA sequences in this sample. The CDR3 DNA sequence: TGTGCCAGCAGCTTAGTTAAAGGGGGTCAGCCCCAGCATTTT. This translates into CASSLVKGGQPQHF. J is TRBJ1-5 and V is TRBV7-2; the D gene is possibly TRBD1 (6 bases). Trimming shortened V by 1 base and J by 6 bases, and 10 bases separated the two germline ends. CDR1 and CDR2 (germline): SGHTA, FQGNSA. The CDR3 length is 14 residues.

V is TRBV5-4 and J is TRBJ2-3; 9 bases fit TRBD2. Germline CDR1 is SGHNT and CDR2 is YYREEE (reference sequence). This CDR3 comprises 15 residues. Losses at the gene ends were 2 bases for V and 2 bases for J; bases not matched to a gene: 3. CDR3 sequence reads: CASSLKREVTDTQYF. The CDR3 DNA reads TGTGCCAGCAGCTTAAAGCGGGAGGTCACAGATACGCAGTATTTT.